Shown below are 5 T cell receptor beta chains from a single sample sequenced in a study of cytomegalovirus exposure and HLA in healthy donors. Primers for the PCR totalled 60 Vbeta and 13 Jbeta. Produced via immunoSEQ multiplex PCR; TCRdb's table is partial and in-frame only. The sample lists more than 150,000 clones, more than 80% seen once, with roughly 2.6% in the top ten. Material for sequencing was PBMCs. These receptors were obtained from a woman between 50 and 59 years old in good health and CMV-seropositive.

J is TRBJ1-2 and V is TRBV6-5, with 9 bases aligning to TRBD1. V dropped 1 base and J dropped 8; count of bases not matched to a gene: 5. The CDR3 covers 14 residues. Germline loops: CDR1 MNHEY, CDR2 SVGAGI. The CDR3 region is CASSYLGQGSGYTF. Here the CDR3 DNA reads TGTGCCAGCAGTTACTTGGGACAGGGAAGCGGCTACACCTTC.

This chain links TRBV9 with TRBJ1-4, with TRBD1 as a possible D gene (6 bases). V shed 4 bases and J shed 8 bases, with 9 bases lying between them. The CDR3 totals 12 residues. Germline values: CDR1 SGDLS, CDR2 YYNGEE. DNA for the CDR3: TGTGCCAGCAGCAAACAGGGCGAAAAACTGTTTTTT. Translated, it gives CASSKQGEKLFF.

The genes are TRBV4-1 and TRBJ2-4; TRBD2 agrees at 9 bases. The CDR3 is made up of 13 amino acids. J lost 11 bases, V lost 4 bases, and 6 bases had no gene match. Germline V CDR1 and CDR2: MGHRA, YSYEKL. The CDR3 DNA sequence: TGCGCCAGCAGCCCCAGGGGACTAGCTCTTCAGTACTTC. This sequence encodes CASSPRGLALQYF.

The CDR3 spells CASSLGEGVSQPQHF. For the CDR3, the DNA is TGCGCCAGCAGCTTGGGGGAAGGGGTGTCGCAGCCCCAGCATTTT. The chain is built from TRBV5-1 and TRBJ1-5; the D gene is possibly TRBD1 (5 bases). Trimming stripped 0 bases from V and 7 bases from J, with 14 bases between. Germline values: CDR1 SGHRS, CDR2 YFSETQ. The length of the CDR3 is 15 residues.

Only a few counts were recorded for this clone. The chain joins TRBV19 to TRBJ2-7, with a tentative D call TRBD1 (7 bases). The CDR3 has 14 amino acids. V was trimmed by 3 bases and J by 6 bases, leaving 15 bases between them. From germline, CDR1 is LNHDA and CDR2 SQIVND (reference sequence). This chain's CDR3 is CASSISAQGGEQYF. The CDR3 bases are TGTGCCAGTAGTATCTCAGCCCAGGGGGGCGAGCAGTACTTC.